One and the same sample provided the 9 T cell receptor beta chains below, sequenced in a study of T cells in Graves' hyperthyroidism and ophthalmopathy. Amplification of TCR beta CDR3 regions used RNA as the template. Using the HTBI primer set, a first-round RT-PCR was run on the TCR CDR3. TCRdb called the multiplex PCR reads again in MiXCR, with one record for every CDR3 protein. This sample has 490,000 or so distinct CDR3 sequences, with just under 20% found just once. Specimen: blood. The source of these receptors is a man aged 35 to 55 with Graves' ophthalmopathy.

The chain combines TRBV7-9 with TRBJ2-3; D uncertain. With 8 bases removed from V and 4 bases from J, the gap between germline ends came to 10 bases. There are 12 residues in the CDR3. Per germline, CDR1 SEHNR and CDR2 FQNEAQ (reference sequence). The CDR3 is CASGYSSDTQYF. CDR3 nucleotides: TGTGCCAGCGGGTATAGCTCAGATACGCAGTATTTT.

The chain links TRBV10-3 to TRBJ2-7; D call uncertain. The CDR3 is made up of 12 amino acids. The V gene lost 6 bases and the J gene lost 3 bases, with 9 bases spanning the gap. Germline CDR1 and CDR2: ENHRY and SYGVKD. This CDR3 is CAIRARDYEQYF. The CDR3 DNA is TGTGCCATCAGGGCTAGAGACTACGAGCAGTACTTC.

This clonotype was detected a few times. The chain recombines TRBV7-2 with TRBJ2-6; D possibly matches TRBD1 or TRBD2 (6 bases each). CDR3 length equals 16 residues. Germline V gene sequence: CDR1 SGHTA, CDR2 FQGNSA. V was cut by 2 bases and J by 3 bases, with 11 bases left in between. This CDR3 reads CASSLRGGGGANVLTF. CDR3 nucleotides: TGTGCCAGCAGCTTAAGAGGGGGAGGTGGGGCCAACGTCCTGACTTTC.

This clonotype came up a few times. The J gene is TRBJ2-5, the V gene TRBV2; the D is unclear. This CDR3 has 11 residues. Trimming removed 7 bases at V and 5 bases at J, with 8 bases between. Germline V gene sequence: CDR1 SNHLY, CDR2 FYNNEI. The CDR3 nucleotides are TGTGCCAGCACCCGGGTGGAGACCCAGTACTTC. This gives the protein CASTRVETQYF.

V gene TRBV7-2 combines with J gene TRBJ1-3; no definite D call. CDR1 and CDR2 (germline): SGHTA, FQGNSA. The CDR3 has 15 amino acids. Trimming cost V 2 bases and J 4 bases, with 12 bases left between them. In nucleotides, the CDR3 is TGTGCCAGCAGCTTACTGCCCACTACCGGAAACACCATATATTTT. This encodes CASSLLPTTGNTIYF. The variable domain in full, completed from reference TRBV7-2 and TRBJ1-3, reads GAGVSQSPSNKVTEKGKDVELRCDPISGHTALYWYRQSLGQGLEFLIYFQGNSAPDKSGLPSDRFSAERTGGSVSTLTIQRTQQEDSAVYLCASSLLPTTGNTIYFGEGSWLTVV.

This chain joins TRBV9 and TRBJ2-5, with 7 bases that match TRBD2. Trimming cost V 2 bases and J 3 bases; bases outside gene matches: 7. The CDR3 contains 15 residues. Per the germline V gene, CDR1 is SGDLS and CDR2 is YYNGEE. The CDR3 sequence is CASSVRGGMEETQYF. DNA of the CDR3: TGTGCCAGCAGCGTCCGGGGAGGGATGGAAGAGACCCAGTACTTC.

This clonotype was observed a few times. In DNA form, the CDR3 reads TGTGCCAGCAGGGGACAGAGCTCAGATGAGCAGTACTTC. It codes for CASRGQSSDEQYF. This chain joins TRBV2 and TRBJ2-1; 7 nucleotides line up with TRBD1. The DNA matches TRBJ2-7 better at its end, which makes the J call doubtful. The germline V gene has CDR1 SNHLY and CDR2 FYNNEI. The CDR3 spans 13 residues.

This clonotype was seen more than once but under ten times. This sequence joins TRBV20-1 and TRBJ2-3; no clear D. Germline CDR1 DFQATT, CDR2 SNEGSKA (reference sequence). The V and J ends lost 0 bases and 7 bases respectively, with 11 bases between them. The CDR3 extends over 13 amino acids. CDR3 sequence: CSARDLGSHTQYF. In nucleotides, the CDR3 is TGCAGTGCTAGAGATCTGGGTTCACATACGCAGTATTTT.

The chain couples TRBV5-4 to TRBJ2-7; TRBD1 agrees at 8 bases. CDR3 size: 15 residues. V trimming: 0 bases; J trimming: 0 bases; junction bases outside the gene matches: 2. Germline V gene lookup returns CDR1 SGHNT and CDR2 YYREEE (reference sequence). The CDR3, as DNA: TGTGCCAGCAGCTTGGACAGGGGGAGCTCCTACGAGCAGTACTTC. Its protein product is CASSLDRGSSYEQYF.